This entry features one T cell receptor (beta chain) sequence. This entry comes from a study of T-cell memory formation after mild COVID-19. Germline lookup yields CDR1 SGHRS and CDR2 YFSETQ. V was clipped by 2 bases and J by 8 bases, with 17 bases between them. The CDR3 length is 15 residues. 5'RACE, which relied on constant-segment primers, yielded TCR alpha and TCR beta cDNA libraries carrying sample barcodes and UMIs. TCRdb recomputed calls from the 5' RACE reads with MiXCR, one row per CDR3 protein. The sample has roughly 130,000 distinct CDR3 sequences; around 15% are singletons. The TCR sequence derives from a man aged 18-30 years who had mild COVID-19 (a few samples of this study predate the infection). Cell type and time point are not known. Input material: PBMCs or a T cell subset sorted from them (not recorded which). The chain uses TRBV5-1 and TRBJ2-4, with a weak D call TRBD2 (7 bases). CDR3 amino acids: CASSFQGGDSDIQYF. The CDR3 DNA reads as TGCGCCAGCAGCTTTCAAGGGGGGGATTCAGACATTCAGTACTTC.